These 5 T cell receptor beta chains came from one sample sequenced in a study of OX40 agonist ivuxolimab in advanced cancers. Libraries were prepared by immunoSEQ multiplex PCR; TCRdb keeps only in-frame clonotypes and omits some of them. The profile covers about 82,000 clones, with 90% to 95% appearing a single time and 2.3% taken by the ten largest. Sample: CD4+ or CD8+ T cells sorted from blood, taken in a trial of the OX40 agonist ivuxolimab. The receptors here all came from an adult with an advanced solid tumor such as melanoma, head and neck, liver or kidney cancer.

In its sample, this clone was seen once. This chain joins TRBV7-9 and TRBJ2-3, with 8 bases that match TRBD2. CDR3 length: 14 amino acids. V lost 3 bases, J lost 4 bases, and 3 bases stayed unmatched. Germline values: CDR1 SEHNR, CDR2 FQNEAQ (reference sequence). CDR3 amino acids: CASSFWTSPDTQYF. As DNA, the CDR3 is TGTGCCAGCAGCTTTTGGACTAGCCCAGATACGCAGTATTTT.

The rearrangement links TRBV7-8 to TRBJ2-5; 7 bases map to TRBD2. The germline V gene has CDR1 SGHVS and CDR2 FQNEAQ. The CDR3 totals 17 residues. J lost 0 bases, V lost 6 bases, and 13 bases had no gene match. The CDR3 reads CASRYLRWRGNQETQYF. The DNA of the CDR3 is TGTGCCAGCAGATACCTTAGGTGGCGGGGGAACCAAGAGACCCAGTACTTC. Full variable domain (remainder filled in from reference TRBV7-8 and TRBJ2-5): GAGVSQSPRYKVAKRGQDVALRCDPISGHVSLFWYQQALGQGPEFLTYFQNEAQLDKSGLPSDRFFAERPEGSVSTLKIQRTQQEDSAVYLCASRYLRWRGNQETQYFGPGTRLLVL.

V is TRBV27 and J is TRBJ2-5; 10 bases align to TRBD1. Per the germline V gene, CDR1 is MNHEY and CDR2 is SMNVEV (reference sequence). The ends lost 3 bases at V and 1 base at J; junction bases unmatched: 2. The CDR3 length is 15 residues. As DNA, the CDR3 is TGTGCCAGCAGTTTCGGGACAGGGGTCCAAGAGACCCAGTACTTC. Translation gives CASSFGTGVQETQYF.

This rearrangement joins TRBV28 to TRBJ2-3; D is perhaps TRBD1 or TRBD2 (5 bases each). Trimming left V 5 bases short and J 1 base short, with 13 bases between. CDR3 size: 15 residues. CDR1 and CDR2 from the germline V gene are MDHEN and SYDVKM. CDR3 protein: CASSLSGRRTDTQYF. The CDR3 nucleotides are TGTGCCAGCAGTCTCTCGGGACGCCGCACAGATACGCAGTATTTT.

The rearrangement joins TRBV7-2 to TRBJ2-1; perhaps TRBD2 as D (6 bases). Germline CDR1 is SGHTA and CDR2 is FQGNSA. The V gene lost 1 base and the J gene lost 7 bases, with 14 bases spanning the gap. There are 15 residues in the CDR3. This chain's CDR3 is CASSLELAFPNEQFF. The CDR3 nucleotides are TGTGCCAGCAGCTTAGAACTAGCATTTCCTAATGAGCAGTTCTTC.